The clone carrying this T cell receptor (beta chain) has a count of ten or more. Its specificity is unknown. Study-wide points: The larger cohort examined one V-J beta rearrangement, not whole repertoires. The TCR gene usage of tumor memory CD4+ T cells clustered together with blood and lymph node memory CD4+ cells and with lymph node naive CD4+ cells.

Full-length variable regions came from constant-region reverse primers plus semi-nested Nested Universal Primer A PCR. TCRdb re-called the 5' RACE reads through MiXCR, storing one row per CDR3 protein. The data hold under 15,000 distinct CDR3 sequences, with 23% observed a single time. Purified naive CD4+ T cells were depleted of CD25+ Tregs. This CDR3 region has 13 residues. Germline trimming cut 0 bases from V and 12 bases from J; bases unmatched to any gene: 5. Germline CDR1 and CDR2: SGHTA and FQGNSA. This sequence joins TRBV7-2 and TRBJ2-4; 7 bases align to TRBD2. Sequenced input: naive CD4+ T cells sorted from blood. The subset denotes: naive CD4+ T cells, CD4+CD45RA+CD25-. The sequence was collected from a female donor with breast cancer. This chain's CDR3 is CASSLAGGGAQYF. The CDR3 DNA follows: TGTGCCAGCAGCTTAGCGGGCGGGGGAGCTCAGTACTTC.